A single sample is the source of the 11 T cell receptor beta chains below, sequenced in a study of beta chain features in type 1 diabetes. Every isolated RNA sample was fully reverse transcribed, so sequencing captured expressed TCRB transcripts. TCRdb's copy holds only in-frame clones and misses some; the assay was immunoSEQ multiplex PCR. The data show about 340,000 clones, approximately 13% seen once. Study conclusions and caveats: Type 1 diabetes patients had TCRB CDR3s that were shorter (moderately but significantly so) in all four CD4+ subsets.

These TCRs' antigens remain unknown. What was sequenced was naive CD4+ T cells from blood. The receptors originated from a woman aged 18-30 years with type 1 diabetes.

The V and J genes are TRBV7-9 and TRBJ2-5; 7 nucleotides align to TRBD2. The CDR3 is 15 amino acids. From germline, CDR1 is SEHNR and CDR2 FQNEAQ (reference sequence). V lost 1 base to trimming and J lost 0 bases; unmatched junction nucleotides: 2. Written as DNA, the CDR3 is TGTGCCAGCAGCTTAGGACTAGCAGACCAAGAGACCCAGTACTTC. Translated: CASSLGLADQETQYF.

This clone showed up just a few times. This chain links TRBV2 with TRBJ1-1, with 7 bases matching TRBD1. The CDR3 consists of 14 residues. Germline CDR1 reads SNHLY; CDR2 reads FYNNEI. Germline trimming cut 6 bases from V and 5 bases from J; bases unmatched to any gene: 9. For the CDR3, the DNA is TGTGCCAGCAGGACCTACAGGGGAAGTACTGAAGCTTTCTTT. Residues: CASRTYRGSTEAFF.

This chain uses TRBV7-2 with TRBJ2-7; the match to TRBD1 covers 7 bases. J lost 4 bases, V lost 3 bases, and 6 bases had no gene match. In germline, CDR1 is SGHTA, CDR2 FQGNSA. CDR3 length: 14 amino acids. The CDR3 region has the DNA TGTGCCAGCAGCTTCCGGGACAGCGCATACGAGCAGTACTTC. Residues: CASSFRDSAYEQYF.

For the CDR3, the DNA is TGCAGCGCAGGGACAGAGCTGAACACCGGGGAGCTGTTTTTT. Translation: CSAGTELNTGELFF. This chain links TRBV29-1 with TRBJ2-2; 7 bases line up with TRBD1. CDR3 length equals 14 residues. CDR1 SQVTM and CDR2 ANQGSEA come from the germline V gene. The ends lost 7 bases at V and 1 base at J; junction bases unmatched: 6.

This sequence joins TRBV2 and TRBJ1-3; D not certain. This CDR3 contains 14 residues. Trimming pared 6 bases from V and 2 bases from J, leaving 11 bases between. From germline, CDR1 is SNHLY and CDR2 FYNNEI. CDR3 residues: CASSPEGAGNTIYF. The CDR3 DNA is TGTGCCAGCAGCCCCGAGGGAGCTGGAAACACCATATATTTT. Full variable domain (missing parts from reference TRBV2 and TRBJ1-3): EPEVTQTPSHQVTQMGQEVILRCVPISNHLYFYWYRQILGQKVEFLVSFYNNEISEKSEIFDDQFSVERPDGSNFTLKIRSTKLEDSAMYFCASSPEGAGNTIYFGEGSWLTVV.

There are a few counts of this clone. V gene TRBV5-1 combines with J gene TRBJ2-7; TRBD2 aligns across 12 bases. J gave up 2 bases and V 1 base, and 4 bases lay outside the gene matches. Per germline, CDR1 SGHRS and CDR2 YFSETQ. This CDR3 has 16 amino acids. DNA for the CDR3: TGCGCCAGCAGCTTGAGGGCTAGCGGGAGGGCCTACGAGCAGTACTTC. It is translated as CASSLRASGRAYEQYF.

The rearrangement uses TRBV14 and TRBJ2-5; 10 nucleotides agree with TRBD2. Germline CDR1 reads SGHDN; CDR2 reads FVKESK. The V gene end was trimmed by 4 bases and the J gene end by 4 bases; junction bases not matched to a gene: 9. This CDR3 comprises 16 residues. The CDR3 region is CASSPIAGGWIETQYF. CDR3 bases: TGTGCCAGCAGCCCTATAGCGGGAGGATGGATAGAGACCCAGTACTTC.

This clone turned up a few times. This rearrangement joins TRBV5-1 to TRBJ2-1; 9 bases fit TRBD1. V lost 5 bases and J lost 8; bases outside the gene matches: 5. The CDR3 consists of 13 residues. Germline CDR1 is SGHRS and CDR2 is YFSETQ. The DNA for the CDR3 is TGCGCCAGCAGAAAACAGGGGGCCGATGAGCAGTTCTTC. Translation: CASRKQGADEQFF.

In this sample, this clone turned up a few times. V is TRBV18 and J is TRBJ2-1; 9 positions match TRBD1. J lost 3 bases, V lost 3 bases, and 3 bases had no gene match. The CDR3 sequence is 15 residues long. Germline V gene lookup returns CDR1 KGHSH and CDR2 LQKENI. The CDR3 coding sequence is TGTGCCAGCTCACCGGGACAGGGAGTCTACAATGAGCAGTTCTTC. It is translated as CASSPGQGVYNEQFF.

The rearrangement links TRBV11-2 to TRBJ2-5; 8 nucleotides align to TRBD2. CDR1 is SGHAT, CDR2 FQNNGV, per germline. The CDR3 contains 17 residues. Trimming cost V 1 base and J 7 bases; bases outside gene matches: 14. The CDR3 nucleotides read TGTGCCAGCAGCTTAGGCGGACTTGCGGGAGGCTCGGGGACCCAGTACTTC. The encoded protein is CASSLGGLAGGSGTQYF.

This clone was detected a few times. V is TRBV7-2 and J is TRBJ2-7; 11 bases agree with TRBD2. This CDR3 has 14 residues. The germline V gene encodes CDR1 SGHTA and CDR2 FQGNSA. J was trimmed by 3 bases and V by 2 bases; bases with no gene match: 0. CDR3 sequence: CASSLTSGGYEQYV. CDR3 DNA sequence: TGTGCCAGCAGCTTAACTAGCGGGGGCTACGAGCAGTACGTC.